These 22 T cell receptor beta chains came from one sample sequenced in a study of vaccination effects on CD4 cells after COVID-19. Profiling relied on immunoSEQ multiplex PCR, and the TCRdb table lists in-frame clones only, not all of them. There are 30,000 to 35,000 clones in the sample; 55% to 75% occur only once, and 28% lies in the top ten. Their antigens are not known. After expansion with viral peptide pools in the ViraFEST assay, antigen-specific CD4+ T cells were sequenced. Following 10 days of culture, CD4+ T cells were isolated. This sample comprised CD4+ T cells from PBMCs cultured with HCoV-229E spike peptides, obtained before COVID-19 vaccination. Receptor source: a human donor who received a COVID-19 vaccine.

V usage is TRBV6-2 or TRBV6-3 and J usage is TRBJ2-7; D is possibly TRBD2 (6 bases). The CDR3 runs to 16 residues. Trimming took 1 base from V and 5 from J, leaving 18 bases between them. Germline CDR1 is MNHEY and CDR2 is SVGEGT. In DNA form, the CDR3 reads TGTGCCAGCAGTTACTTCGGGACGGGTAGCGGCGACGAGCAGTACTTC. Protein sequence: CASSYFGTGSGDEQYF.

This clone was detected only a few times. This rearrangement joins TRBV2 to TRBJ1-6; D is undetermined. Germline CDR1 and CDR2: SNHLY and FYNNEI. This CDR3 has 16 residues. Trimming removed 6 bases at V and 2 bases at J, with 14 bases between. The CDR3 nucleotides are TGTGCCAGCAGCTTCATTTACCCTACCTATAATTCACCCCTCCACTTT. It is translated as CASSFIYPTYNSPLHF.

This clone was picked up a small number of times. V gene TRBV5-1 combines with J gene TRBJ2-1; 7 bases match TRBD1. Per the germline V gene, CDR1 is SGHRS and CDR2 is YFSETQ. The V gene end was trimmed by 0 bases and the J gene end by 9 bases; junction bases not matched to a gene: 12. The CDR3 is 16 residues long. The CDR3 region is CASSLAWTSGGGEQFF. CDR3 DNA: TGCGCCAGCAGCTTGGCCTGGACCTCAGGGGGTGGTGAGCAGTTCTTC.

V usage is TRBV27 and J usage is TRBJ2-1, with 7 bases that match TRBD2. Germline V gene data show CDR1 as MNHEY and CDR2 as SMNVEV (reference sequence). The V segment lost 8 bases and the J segment 7 bases; nucleotides outside the gene matches: 17. This CDR3 has 16 residues. CDR3 nucleotide sequence: TGTGCCAGCCGGCCGGCCAGACGGACTAGTTTGAATGAGCAGTTCTTC. It is translated as CASRPARRTSLNEQFF.

This clone was seen only a few times. The gene calls are TRBV28 and TRBJ1-3; D might be TRBD1 (5 bases). Germline V CDR1 and CDR2: MDHEN, SYDVKM. V was pared by 5 bases and J by 6 bases, with 14 bases between. This CDR3 is built from 14 residues. The CDR3 is CASSPSGGTNTIYF. In nucleotides, the CDR3 is TGTGCCAGCAGTCCCTCGGGGGGAACAAACACCATATATTTT.

This chain uses TRBV28 with TRBJ1-6; TRBD1 matches at 8 bases. The trim removed 5 bases at V and 7 bases at J, leaving 7 bases unmatched. Germline V gene data show CDR1 as MDHEN and CDR2 as SYDVKM. This CDR3 comprises 15 residues. Here the CDR3 DNA reads TGTGCCAGCAGTCCCCTGACAGGGGCGAATTCACCCCTCCACTTT. This encodes CASSPLTGANSPLHF. Supplemented by reference TRBV28 and TRBJ1-6, the full variable domain reads DVKVTQSSRYLVKRTGEKVFLECVQDMDHENMFWYRQDPGLGLRLIYFSYDVKMKEKGDIPEGYSVSREKKERFSLILESASTNQTSMYLCASSPLTGANSPLHFGNGTRLTVT.

The chain carries TRBV3-1 (or the pseudogene TRBV3-2) and TRBJ2-5; the D is unclear. Germline CDR1 and CDR2: LGHDT and YNNKEL (reference sequence). V lost 4 bases and J lost 4, with 10 bases in between. CDR3 length: 13 amino acids. The CDR3 nucleotides read TGTGCCAGCAGCCCCCGACGCCGAGAGACCCAGTACTTC. Translating gives CASSPRRRETQYF.

This chain connects TRBV21-1 to TRBJ1-5. TRBV21-1 is a known pseudogene. This CDR3 has 15 residues. The CDR3 reads CASSKGECGNQPQHF. The CDR3, as DNA: TGTGCCAGCAGCAAAGGGGAATGTGGCAATCAGCCCCAGCATTTT.

The CDR3 nucleotides read TGTGCCTGGAGTGAGGGGTTCCCGGGAAACACCATATATTTT. Residues: CAWSEGFPGNTIYF. The V gene is TRBV30, the J gene TRBJ1-3, with D maybe TRBD1 (5 bases). Germline V CDR1 and CDR2: GTSNPN, SVGIG (reference sequence). Trimming shortened V by 1 base and J by 4 bases, and 11 bases separated the two germline ends. The CDR3 consists of 14 residues.

In this sample, this clone is large (0.1 to 1%). The chain employs TRBV24-1 and TRBJ2-5; unclear D gene. Trimming pared 3 bases from V and 4 bases from J, leaving 8 bases between. CDR3 length: 13 residues. Germline V gives CDR1 KGHDR, CDR2 SFDVKD. The DNA of the CDR3 is TGTGCCACCAGTGATCCCGCAGCAGAGACCCAGTACTTC. Amino acid sequence: CATSDPAAETQYF.

The CDR3 is CASSITTSYEQYF. For the CDR3, the DNA is TGTGCCAGTAGTATCACCACCTCCTACGAGCAGTACTTC. V gene TRBV19 combines with J gene TRBJ2-7; no firm D call. This CDR3 has 13 residues. Trimming shortened V by 3 bases and J by 0 bases, and 6 bases separated the two germline ends. Germline CDR1 reads LNHDA; CDR2 reads SQIVND (reference sequence).

The chain recombines TRBV15 with TRBJ2-7, with a weak D call TRBD1 (5 bases). The length of the CDR3 is 13 residues. Deletions cut 0 bases from V and 7 bases from J, with 10 bases between. CDR1 is LNHNV and CDR2 is YYDKDF in the germline V gene (reference sequence). The CDR3 loop reads CATSRDRVGEQYF. DNA for the CDR3: TGTGCCACCAGCAGAGACAGGGTGGGGGAGCAGTACTTC.

This chain joins TRBV27 and TRBJ2-4; 9 bases line up with TRBD1. From germline, CDR1 is MNHEY and CDR2 SMNVEV (reference sequence). J gave up 9 bases and V 0 bases, and 3 bases lay outside the gene matches. The CDR3 length is 14 residues. The CDR3: CASSLSTGGSIQYF. DNA for the CDR3: TGTGCCAGCAGTTTATCGACAGGGGGATCCATTCAGTACTTC.

This clone was detected once. This chain connects TRBV9 to TRBJ2-2, with D tentatively TRBD2 (5 bases). The CDR3 contains 12 residues. The V gene lost 5 bases and the J gene lost 7 bases, with 9 bases spanning the gap. CDR1 SGDLS and CDR2 YYNGEE come from the germline V gene. CDR3 DNA sequence: TGTGCCAGCAGGTCGGGGAACGGGGAGCTGTTTTTT. This gives the protein CASRSGNGELFF.

This rearrangement joins TRBV18 to TRBJ2-3; 10 positions agree with TRBD1. The J segment lost 3 bases and the V segment lost 3 bases, leaving 15 bases of the junction unmatched. Germline lookup yields CDR1 KGHSH and CDR2 LQKENI. This CDR3 has 19 residues. For the CDR3, the DNA is TGTGCCAGCTCACCGACCCGGGACAGGGGTTTCAGTAGGACAGATACGCAGTATTTT. Amino acid sequence: CASSPTRDRGFSRTDTQYF.

This clone came up once. The rearrangement uses TRBV25-1 and TRBJ1-3; 8 bases line up with TRBD1. V was clipped by 2 bases and J by 4 bases; unmatched bases: 4. CDR3 length: 15 residues. Germline V gene data show CDR1 as MGHDK and CDR2 as SYGVNS. CDR3 bases: TGTGCCAGCAGTGAACAGGGGGCGGCGGGAAACACCATATATTTT. Its protein product is CASSEQGAAGNTIYF.

In DNA, the CDR3 is TGTGCCAGCAGCTTGCCGGGATCTAACTATGGCTACACCTTC. This encodes CASSLPGSNYGYTF. The chain couples TRBV5-6 to TRBJ1-2; D not certain. The V end was cut by 1 base, the J end by 0 bases, with 7 bases between. The CDR3 spans 14 residues. Germline loops: CDR1 SGHDT, CDR2 YYEEEE. The full variable domain, with the rest looked up from reference TRBV5-6 and TRBJ1-2, is DAGVTQSPTHLIKTRGQQVTLRCSPKSGHDTVSWYQQALGQGPQFIFQYYEEEERQRGNFPDRFSGHQFPNYSSELNVNALLLGDSALYLCASSLPGSNYGYTFGSGTRLTVV.

This clone has a single count. The chain has TRBV12-3 or TRBV12-4 and TRBJ2-7; D is unclear. CDR3 length equals 13 residues. Trimming cost V 7 bases and J 3 bases, with 13 bases left between them. The CDR3 is CASTLGVIYEQYF. The CDR3 DNA reads as TGTGCCAGCACCCTTGGGGTGATCTACGAGCAGTACTTC.

The chain is built from TRBV9 and TRBJ2-6; D is unresolved. The V end lost 2 bases, the J end lost 0 bases, and 6 bases lay between the germline ends. The CDR3 loop spans 15 amino acids. Germline CDR1 SGDLS, CDR2 YYNGEE. CDR3 sequence reads: CASSVPASGANVLTF. The CDR3 nucleotides are TGTGCCAGCAGCGTCCCAGCCTCTGGGGCCAACGTCCTGACTTTC.

This clone was counted only a few times. The chain has TRBV25-1 and TRBJ2-1; D not resolved. The CDR3 runs to 15 residues. Germline V CDR1 and CDR2: MGHDK, SYGVNS. V gave up 4 bases and J gave up 0 bases, with 10 bases separating them. CDR3 nucleotide sequence: TGTGCCAGCAGTGCCAGACCGAGCTCCTACAATGAGCAGTTCTTC. As protein: CASSARPSSYNEQFF.

This clone was counted only a few times. This chain connects TRBV3-1 (or the pseudogene TRBV3-2) to TRBJ2-7; TRBD2 might be the D (6 bases). Germline lookup yields CDR1 LGHDT and CDR2 YNNKEL (reference sequence). V gave up 3 bases and J gave up 2 bases, with 8 bases separating them. CDR3 length: 13 residues. The CDR3 sequence is CASSHGTAYEQYF. CDR3 DNA: TGTGCCAGCAGCCATGGGACTGCCTACGAGCAGTACTTC.

This rearrangement joins TRBV5-1 to TRBJ2-1; D may be TRBD2 (6 bases). With 5 bases removed from V and 0 bases from J, the gap between germline ends came to 12 bases. The CDR3 runs 15 residues. The germline V gene has CDR1 SGHRS and CDR2 YFSETQ. The CDR3: CASRGDGSSYNEQFF. The CDR3 region has the DNA TGCGCCAGCAGGGGCGACGGGAGCTCCTACAATGAGCAGTTCTTC.